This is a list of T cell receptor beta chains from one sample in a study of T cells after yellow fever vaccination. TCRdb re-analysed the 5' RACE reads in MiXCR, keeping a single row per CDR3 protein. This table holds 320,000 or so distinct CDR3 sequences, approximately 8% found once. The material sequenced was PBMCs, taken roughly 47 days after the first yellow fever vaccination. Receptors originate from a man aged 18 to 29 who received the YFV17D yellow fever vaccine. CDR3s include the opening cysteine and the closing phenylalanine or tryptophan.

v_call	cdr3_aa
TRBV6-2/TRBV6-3	CASSSTSGHSYEQYF
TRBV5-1	CASRQGQGQGTDTQYF
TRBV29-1	CSVEDGGGQPQHF
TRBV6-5	CASSYSGTSGAYGELFF
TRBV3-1	CASSRRDRGGNEQYF
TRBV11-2	CASTGYVNTEAFF
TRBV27	CASSLEAGVGNSPLHF
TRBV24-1	CATSSSRGTGRTDTQYF
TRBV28	CASTLLGGNYEQYF
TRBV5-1	CASSLRQGAGEQFF
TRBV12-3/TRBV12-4	CASRGPGLAGDLEETQYF
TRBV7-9	CASSTQNPGANYGYTF
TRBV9	CASSVSAVPQYTQYF
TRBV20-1	CSARAGSPYEQYF
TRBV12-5	CASGPPGRGSDEQFF
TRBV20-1	CSASRDSTTDTQYF
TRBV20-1	CSAKGGRTEAFF
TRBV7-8	CASSAVRGWGAIGELFF
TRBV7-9	CASSFRQTNTEAFF
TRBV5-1	CASSPDSNTEAFF
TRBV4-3	CASSQGAGADTQYF
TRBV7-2	CASSFYDGGSTDTQYF
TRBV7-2	CASSFSGRGNQPQHF
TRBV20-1	CSAPRAGSSPQRAFF
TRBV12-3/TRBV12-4	CASSSWGLNYGYTF
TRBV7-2	CASSIRGGQGGSPLHF
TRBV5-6	CASSLPALYGYTF
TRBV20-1	CSARDPVDFF
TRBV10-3	CASRVSGELFF
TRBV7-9	CASSLDSGGAFYNEQFF
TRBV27	CASSLSFRESEQYF
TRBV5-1	CASRLAGLAGAQSSYNEQFF
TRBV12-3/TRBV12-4	CASSMGLADTDTQYF
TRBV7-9	CASSETGGDQPQHF
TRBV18	CASSLSTGDKEPQHF
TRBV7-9	CASSLGGDREYNEQFF
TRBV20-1	CSARGGRGKAEAFF
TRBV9	CASSVGYSGQPQHF
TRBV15	CATSPFRDRQETQYF
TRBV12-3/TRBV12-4	CASSSPLSGLYNEQFF
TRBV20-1	CSAFDVARETQYF
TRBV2	CASSESVLARLKETQYF
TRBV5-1	CASSLIPGGYNEQFF
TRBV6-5	CASSYQVAGVHNEQFF
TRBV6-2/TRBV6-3	CASREFPLSGANVLTF
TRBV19	CASSIMDQPQHF
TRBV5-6	CASSPGLADTGELFF
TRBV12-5	CASGLGLPQETQYF
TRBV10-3	CAISAGTTSSGNTIYF
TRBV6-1	CASSDLGQGSSGYTF
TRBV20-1	CSAWDQETQYF
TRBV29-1	CSVEGGQGGNTIYF
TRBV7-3	CASSLLRGTEAFF
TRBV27	CASSLRGTQYF
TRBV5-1	CASSWKGQERSEQYF
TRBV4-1	CASSQEPTGGFNEQFF
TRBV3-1	CASSGRTTSTDTQYF
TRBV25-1	CASTPLAGSSYNEQFF
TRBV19	CASNNGRAFGYTF